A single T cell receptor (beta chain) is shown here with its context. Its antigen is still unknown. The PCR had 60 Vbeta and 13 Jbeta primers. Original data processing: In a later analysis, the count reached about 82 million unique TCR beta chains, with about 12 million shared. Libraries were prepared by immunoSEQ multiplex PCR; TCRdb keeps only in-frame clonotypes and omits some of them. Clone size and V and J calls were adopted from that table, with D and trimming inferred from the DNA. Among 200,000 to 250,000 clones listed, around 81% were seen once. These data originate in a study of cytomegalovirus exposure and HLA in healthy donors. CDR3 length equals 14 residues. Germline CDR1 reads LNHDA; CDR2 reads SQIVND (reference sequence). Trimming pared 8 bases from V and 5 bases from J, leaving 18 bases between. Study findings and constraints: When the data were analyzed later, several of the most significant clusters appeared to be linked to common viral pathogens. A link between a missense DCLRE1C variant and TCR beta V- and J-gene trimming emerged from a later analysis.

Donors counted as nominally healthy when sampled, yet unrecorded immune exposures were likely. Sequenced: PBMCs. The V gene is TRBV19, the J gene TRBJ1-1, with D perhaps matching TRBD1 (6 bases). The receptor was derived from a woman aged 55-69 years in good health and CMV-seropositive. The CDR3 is CASGEQGTGTEAFF. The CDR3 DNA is TGTGCCAGTGGGGAACAGGGAACGGGAACTGAAGCTTTCTTT.